This TCR beta chain is from a study of radiotherapy plus CTLA-4 blockade in lung cancer. Using immunoSEQ multiplex PCR, the repertoire was profiled, and TCRdb retains in-frame clones only, with some absent. Of more than 100,000 clones listed, about 90% are singletons. People whose metastatic non-small-cell lung cancer was chemo-refractory got focal radiation along with CTLA-4 blockade by ipilimumab. Broader study findings: The authors reported that early blood T cell clone dynamics, with interferon-beta, best predicted response. Subsequent to radiotherapy plus ipilimumab, tumor-derived TCR clones underwent expansion in blood.

The V gene's germline CDR1 is GTSNPN and CDR2 SVGIG (reference sequence). This CDR3 has 13 residues. V lost 3 bases and J lost 7, with 12 bases in between. This clone was observed once. The antigen is unknown. The receptor was isolated from a human donor with non-small cell lung cancer that progressed on radiotherapy plus ipilimumab. This sequence joins TRBV30 and TRBJ2-2; TRBD1 might be the D (6 bases). Sequenced here: peripheral blood, sampled from a patient treated with radiotherapy plus ipilimumab. The CDR3: CAWRQGVGGELFF. In DNA, the CDR3 is TGTGCCTGGAGACAGGGCGTTGGCGGGGAGCTGTTTTTT.